This passage covers 17 T cell receptor beta chains from one sample sequenced in a study of blood T cell repertoires in COVID-19. The assay was immunoSEQ multiplex PCR, and TCRdb's table has in-frame clones only and misses some. The repertoire holds approximately 120,000 clones, with 85% to 90% as singletons. Input material: peripheral blood. These receptors came from a human donor in a cohort sampled during active COVID-19.

The chain joins TRBV10-3 to TRBJ2-3; 7 positions match TRBD2. The trim removed 7 bases at V and 0 bases at J, leaving 13 bases unmatched. CDR1 ENHRY and CDR2 SYGVKD come from the germline V gene. The CDR3 spans 17 residues. The chain's CDR3 is CAITPGRDYKSTDTQYF. CDR3 nucleotide sequence: TGTGCCATCACTCCGGGGCGGGACTACAAGAGCACAGATACGCAGTATTTT.

This rearrangement joins TRBV7-2 to TRBJ1-4; D not certain. CDR1 and CDR2 (germline): SGHTA, FQGNSA. This CDR3 region has 15 residues. V shed 1 base and J shed 7 bases, with 13 bases lying between them. CDR3 loop: CASSLGPSSGEKLFF. The CDR3 bases are TGTGCCAGCAGCTTAGGGCCGTCCTCGGGTGAAAAACTGTTTTTT.

The chain links TRBV11-3 to TRBJ1-3, with a tentative D call TRBD1 (5 bases). The ends were cut back, 2 bases at V and 1 base at J, with 9 bases in the middle. CDR3 length: 15 amino acids. The germline V gene has CDR1 SGHNT and CDR2 YENEEA. CDR3 sequence reads: CASSLRRGSGNTIYF. CDR3 nucleotide sequence: TGTGCCAGCAGCTTACGGAGGGGATCTGGAAACACCATATATTTT.

The rearrangement links TRBV10-3 to TRBJ1-2, with TRBD1 as a possible D gene (5 bases). The CDR3 is made up of 15 amino acids. V was cut by 0 bases and J by 5 bases, with 13 bases left in between. Germline V gives CDR1 ENHRY, CDR2 SYGVKD. Written as DNA, the CDR3 is TGTGCCATCAGTGAGTCATCAGGGTCCTTATATGGCTACACCTTC. This codes for CAISESSGSLYGYTF.

J is TRBJ2-7 and V is TRBV4-2; 9 nucleotides match TRBD1. The germline gives CDR1 LGHNA, CDR2 YNFKEQ. The CDR3 has 16 residues. The ends lost 2 bases at V and 3 bases at J; junction bases unmatched: 8. For the CDR3, the DNA is TGTGCCAGCAGCCAAAGCCCCACAGGGGGCGGCTACGAGCAGTACTTC. It is translated as CASSQSPTGGGYEQYF.

This clone was recorded once. The chain's CDR3 is CASSLAVGTNQETQYF. In DNA, the CDR3 is TGCGCCAGCAGCTTGGCGGTTGGGACAAACCAAGAGACCCAGTACTTC. V gene TRBV5-1 combines with J gene TRBJ2-5; a possible D gene is TRBD1 (6 bases). CDR1 and CDR2 (germline): SGHRS, YFSETQ. Trimming removed 0 bases at V and 0 bases at J, with 12 bases between. The CDR3 is 16 amino acids. The variable domain in full, completed from reference TRBV5-1 and TRBJ2-5, reads KAGVTQTPRYLIKTRGQQVTLSCSPISGHRSVSWYQQTPGQGLQFLFEYFSETQRNKGNFPGRFSGRQFSNSRSEMNVSTLELGDSALYLCASSLAVGTNQETQYFGPGTRLLVL.

This rearrangement joins TRBV6-6 to TRBJ1-2; TRBD1 matches at 7 bases. The CDR3 is made up of 16 amino acids. Trimming removed 4 bases from V and 5 bases from J; junction bases left unmatched: 13. CDR1 is MNHNY, CDR2 SVGAGI, per germline (reference sequence). CDR3 region: CASSSTGEGRYYGYTF. CDR3 sequence (DNA): TGTGCCAGCAGTTCCACAGGGGAAGGCAGATATTATGGCTACACCTTC.

This clone was counted a single time. J is TRBJ1-1 and V is TRBV2, with TRBD1 identical over 8 bases. V trimming: 4 bases; J trimming: 7 bases; junction bases outside the gene matches: 2. Per the germline V gene, CDR1 is SNHLY and CDR2 is FYNNEI. This CDR3 has 12 residues. Here the CDR3 DNA reads TGTGCCAGCAGTGGGGGACAGGTTGAAGCTTTCTTT. It codes for CASSGGQVEAFF.

The chain uses TRBV25-1 and TRBJ1-1, with 7 bases that match TRBD1. The V gene end was trimmed by 5 bases and the J gene end by 5 bases; junction bases not matched to a gene: 11. Germline values: CDR1 MGHDK, CDR2 SYGVNS. The CDR3 loop spans 15 amino acids. CDR3 amino acids: CASSPRRQGGTEAFF. The CDR3 region has the DNA TGTGCCAGCAGTCCACGCCGACAGGGAGGTACTGAAGCTTTCTTT.

This clone came up a few times. V is TRBV29-1 and J is TRBJ2-1; 8 bases line up with TRBD2. The ends lost 6 bases at V and 0 bases at J; junction bases unmatched: 4. Germline CDR1 reads SQVTM; CDR2 reads ANQGSEA. The CDR3 runs 14 residues. The CDR3: CSVERESSYNEQFF. The CDR3 bases are TGCAGCGTGGAGCGGGAGAGCTCCTACAATGAGCAGTTCTTC.

The J gene is TRBJ2-3, the V gene TRBV5-1, with TRBD2 as a possible D gene (6 bases). V lost 4 bases and J 4 bases, leaving 16 bases between the germline ends. The V gene's germline CDR1 is SGHRS and CDR2 YFSETQ. The CDR3 loop spans 15 amino acids. The CDR3 sequence: CASSGSTSPPDTQYF. DNA of the CDR3: TGCGCCAGCAGCGGCTCCACTAGCCCGCCAGATACGCAGTATTTT.

The rearrangement joins TRBV11-2 to TRBJ2-6; D is unclear. Germline CDR1 is SGHAT and CDR2 is FQNNGV. The CDR3 is 13 residues long. The V and J ends lost 8 bases and 1 base respectively, with 6 bases between them. As DNA, the CDR3 is TGTGCCAGCCGTCCTTCTGGGGCCAACGTCCTGACTTTC. Its protein product is CASRPSGANVLTF. Full variable domain (rest looked up from reference TRBV11-2 and TRBJ2-6): EAGVAQSPRYKIIEKRQSVAFWCNPISGHATLYWYQQILGQGPKLLIQFQNNGVVDDSQLPKDRFSAERLKGVDSTLKIQPAKLEDSAVYLCASRPSGANVLTFGAGSRLTVL.

In this sample, this clone turned up a few times. This sample also contains other DNA sequences that code for the same CDR3. The chain links TRBV2 to TRBJ1-5, with TRBD1 identical over 11 bases. Germline-derived CDR1 and CDR2 are SNHLY and FYNNEI. After removal of 2 bases from V and 0 bases from J, the junction contained 6 bases not matched to a gene. The CDR3 sequence is 18 residues long. CDR3 loop: CASSETGQGGYSNQPQHF. DNA of the CDR3: TGTGCCAGCAGTGAAACGGGACAGGGGGGATATAGCAATCAGCCCCAGCATTTT.

The V call is TRBV3-1 (or the pseudogene TRBV3-2), the J call TRBJ2-5, with a tentative D call TRBD2 (7 bases). Trimming left V 4 bases short and J 5 bases short, with 20 bases between. Germline-derived CDR1 and CDR2 are LGHDT and YNNKEL (reference sequence). CDR3 size: 16 residues. The CDR3 nucleotides read TGTGCCAGCAGCCTGAGGGGGGGCGTATTCACGGAGACCCAGTACTTC. This codes for CASSLRGGVFTETQYF.

The chain employs TRBV6-1 and TRBJ2-7; TRBD1 matches 8 bases. The CDR3 runs 15 residues. Germline CDR1 reads MNHNS; CDR2 reads SASEGT. J gave up 4 bases and V 0 bases, and 5 bases lay outside the gene matches. CDR3 nucleotides: TGTGCCAGCAGTGAAGCTTGGACAGGGACTTACGAGCAGTACTTC. Its translation: CASSEAWTGTYEQYF.

This clone was seen a handful of times. The V call is TRBV5-4, the J call TRBJ2-7; D is perhaps TRBD1 (5 bases). CDR3 size: 15 residues. Between the trimmed V and J ends, which lost 0 bases and 3 bases, there was a span of 13 bases. Germline CDR1 and CDR2: SGHNT and YYREEE (reference sequence). Here the CDR3 reads CASSLATGPLYEQYF. In DNA form, the CDR3 reads TGTGCCAGCAGCTTGGCTACAGGTCCCCTCTACGAGCAGTACTTC.

The rearrangement links TRBV7-2 to TRBJ1-3; D not resolved. With 0 bases removed from V and 0 bases from J, the gap between germline ends came to 6 bases. CDR1 is SGHTA and CDR2 is FQGNSA in the germline V gene. The CDR3 totals 15 residues. The CDR3 nucleotides are TGTGCCAGCAGCTTAGCGGCCAACTCTGGAAACACCATATATTTT. Its protein product is CASSLAANSGNTIYF.